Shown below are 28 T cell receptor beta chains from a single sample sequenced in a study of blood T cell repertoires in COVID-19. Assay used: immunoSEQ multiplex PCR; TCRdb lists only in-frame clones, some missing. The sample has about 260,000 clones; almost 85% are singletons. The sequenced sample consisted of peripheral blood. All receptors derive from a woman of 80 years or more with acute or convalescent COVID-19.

DNA for the CDR3: TGCGCCAGCAGATCGACAGGGGGGTACTACAATGAGCAGTTCTTC. Its translation: CASRSTGGYYNEQFF. The chain is built from TRBV5-1 and TRBJ2-1, with TRBD1 matching over 9 bases. V trimming: 5 bases; J trimming: 3 bases; junction bases outside the gene matches: 6. Germline CDR1 is SGHRS and CDR2 is YFSETQ. CDR3 size: 15 residues.

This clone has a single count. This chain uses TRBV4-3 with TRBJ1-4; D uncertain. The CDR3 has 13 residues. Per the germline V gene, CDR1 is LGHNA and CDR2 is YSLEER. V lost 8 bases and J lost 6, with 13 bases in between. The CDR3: CASSRASDEKLFF. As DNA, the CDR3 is TGCGCCAGCTCGCGGGCGTCGGATGAAAAACTGTTTTTT.

As DNA, the CDR3 is TGTGCCAGCAGCTTAGTTCCGGGGTTGAACACTGAAGCTTTCTTT. Translation gives CASSLVPGLNTEAFF. The chain links TRBV7-9 to TRBJ1-1; D is ambiguous. Trimming left V 1 base short and J 0 bases short, with 9 bases between. Per germline, CDR1 SEHNR and CDR2 FQNEAQ (reference sequence). This CDR3 has 15 amino acids.

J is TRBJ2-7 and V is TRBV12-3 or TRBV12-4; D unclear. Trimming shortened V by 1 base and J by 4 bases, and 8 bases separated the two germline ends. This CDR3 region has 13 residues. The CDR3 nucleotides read TGTGCCAGCAGTTTAGGGCCGAATTACGAGCAGTACTTC. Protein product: CASSLGPNYEQYF.

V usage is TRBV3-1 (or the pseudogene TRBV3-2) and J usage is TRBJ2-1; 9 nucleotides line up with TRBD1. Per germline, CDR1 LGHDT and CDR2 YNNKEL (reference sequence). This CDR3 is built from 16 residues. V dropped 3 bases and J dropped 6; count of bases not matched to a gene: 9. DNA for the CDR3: TGTGCCAGCAGCCAGCAACAGGGGGCTAAGGGCAATGAGCAGTTCTTC. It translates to CASSQQQGAKGNEQFF.

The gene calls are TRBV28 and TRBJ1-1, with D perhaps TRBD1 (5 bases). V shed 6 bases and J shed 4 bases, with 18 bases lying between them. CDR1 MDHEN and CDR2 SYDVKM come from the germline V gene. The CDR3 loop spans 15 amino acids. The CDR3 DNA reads TGTGCCAGCAGCGGGGGGAAGCTGGGGACCACTGAAGCTTTCTTT. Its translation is CASSGGKLGTTEAFF.

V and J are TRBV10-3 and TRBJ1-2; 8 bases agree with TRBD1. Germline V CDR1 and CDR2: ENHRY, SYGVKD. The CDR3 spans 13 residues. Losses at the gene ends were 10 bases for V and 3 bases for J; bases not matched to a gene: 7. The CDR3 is CATGEQGDYGYTF. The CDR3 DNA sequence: TGTGCCACGGGGGAACAGGGGGACTATGGCTACACCTTC.

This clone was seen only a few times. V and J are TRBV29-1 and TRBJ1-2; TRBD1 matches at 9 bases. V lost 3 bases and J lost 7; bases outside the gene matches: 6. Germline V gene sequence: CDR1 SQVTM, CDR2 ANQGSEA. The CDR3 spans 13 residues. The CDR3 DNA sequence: TGCAGCGTTGAGAAAGGGACAGGGACTGGCTACACCTTC. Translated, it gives CSVEKGTGTGYTF.

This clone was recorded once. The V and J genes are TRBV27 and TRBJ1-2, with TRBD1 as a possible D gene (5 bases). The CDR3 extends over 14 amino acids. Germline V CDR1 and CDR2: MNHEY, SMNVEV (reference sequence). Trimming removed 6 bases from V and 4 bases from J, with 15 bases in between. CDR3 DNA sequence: TGTGCCAGCAGCTCGAGTCAGGGATTCTATGGCTACACCTTC. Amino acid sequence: CASSSSQGFYGYTF.

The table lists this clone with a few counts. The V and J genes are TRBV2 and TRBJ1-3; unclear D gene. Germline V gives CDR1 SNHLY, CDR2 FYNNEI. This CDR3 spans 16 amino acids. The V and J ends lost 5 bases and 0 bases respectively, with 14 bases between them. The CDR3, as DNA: TGTGCCAGCAGTTCCGGCCTCAGCGGCTCTGGAAACACCATATATTTT. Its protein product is CASSSGLSGSGNTIYF. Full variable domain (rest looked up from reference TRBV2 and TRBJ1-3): EPEVTQTPSHQVTQMGQEVILRCVPISNHLYFYWYRQILGQKVEFLVSFYNNEISEKSEIFDDQFSVERPDGSNFTLKIRSTKLEDSAMYFCASSSGLSGSGNTIYFGEGSWLTVV.

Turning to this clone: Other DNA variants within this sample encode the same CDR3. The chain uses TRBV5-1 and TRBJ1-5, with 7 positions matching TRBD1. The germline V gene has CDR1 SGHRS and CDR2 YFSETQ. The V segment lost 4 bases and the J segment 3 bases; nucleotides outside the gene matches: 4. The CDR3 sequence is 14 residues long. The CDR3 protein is CASSTGTDNQPQHF. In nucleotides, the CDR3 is TGCGCCAGCAGCACCGGGACAGACAATCAGCCCCAGCATTTT.

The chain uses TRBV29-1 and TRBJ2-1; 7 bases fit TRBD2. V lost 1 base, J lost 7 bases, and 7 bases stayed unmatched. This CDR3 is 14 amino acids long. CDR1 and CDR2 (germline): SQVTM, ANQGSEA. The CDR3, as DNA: TGCAGCGTTGAAGGGCAGGGAGGGCTGAATGAGCAGTTCTTC. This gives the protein CSVEGQGGLNEQFF.

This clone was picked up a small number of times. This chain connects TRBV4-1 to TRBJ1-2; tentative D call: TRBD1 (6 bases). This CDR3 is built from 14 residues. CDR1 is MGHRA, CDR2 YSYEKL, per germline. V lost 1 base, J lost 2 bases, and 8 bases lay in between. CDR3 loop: CASSQVTGNYGYTF. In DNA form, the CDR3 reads TGCGCCAGCAGCCAAGTAACAGGGAACTATGGCTACACCTTC.

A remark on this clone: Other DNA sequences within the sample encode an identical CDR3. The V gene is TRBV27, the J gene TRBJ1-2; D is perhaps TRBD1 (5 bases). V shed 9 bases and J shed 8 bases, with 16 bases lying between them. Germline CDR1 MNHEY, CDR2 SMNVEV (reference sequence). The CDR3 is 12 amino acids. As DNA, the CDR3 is TGTGCCAGTAGTCGAGCGGGGGTCGGCTACACCTTC. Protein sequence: CASSRAGVGYTF.

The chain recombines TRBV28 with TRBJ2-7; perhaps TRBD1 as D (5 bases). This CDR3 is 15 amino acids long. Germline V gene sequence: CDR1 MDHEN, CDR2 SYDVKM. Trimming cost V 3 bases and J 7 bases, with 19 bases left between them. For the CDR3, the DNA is TGTGCCAGCAGTTTGTGGTCCCAGGGTCCTGGGGAGCAGTACTTC. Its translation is CASSLWSQGPGEQYF.

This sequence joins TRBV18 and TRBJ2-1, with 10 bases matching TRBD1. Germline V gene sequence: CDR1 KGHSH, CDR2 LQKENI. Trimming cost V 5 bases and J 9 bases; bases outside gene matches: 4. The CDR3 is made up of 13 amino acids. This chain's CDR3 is CASSSGQGSEQFF. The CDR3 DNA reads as TGTGCCAGCTCATCGGGACAGGGGAGTGAGCAGTTCTTC.

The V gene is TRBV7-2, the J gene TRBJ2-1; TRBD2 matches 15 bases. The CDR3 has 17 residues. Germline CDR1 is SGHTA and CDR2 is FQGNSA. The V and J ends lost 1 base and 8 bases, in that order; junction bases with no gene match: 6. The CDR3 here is CASSLVPGLAGGHEQFF. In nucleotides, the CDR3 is TGTGCCAGCAGCTTAGTACCAGGACTAGCGGGAGGGCATGAGCAGTTCTTC.

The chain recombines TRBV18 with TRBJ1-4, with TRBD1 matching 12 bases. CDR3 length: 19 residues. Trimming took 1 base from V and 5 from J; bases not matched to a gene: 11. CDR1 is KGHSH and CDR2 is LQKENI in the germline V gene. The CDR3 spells CASSPLPKGQGAVNEKLFF. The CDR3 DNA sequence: TGTGCCAGCTCACCACTTCCGAAGGGACAGGGGGCGGTGAATGAAAAACTGTTTTTT.

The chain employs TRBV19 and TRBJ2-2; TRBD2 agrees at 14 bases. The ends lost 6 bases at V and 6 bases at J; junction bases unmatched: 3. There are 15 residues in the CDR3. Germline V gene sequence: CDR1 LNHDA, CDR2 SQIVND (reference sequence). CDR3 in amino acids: CASRGTSGSSGELFF. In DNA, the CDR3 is TGTGCCAGTAGGGGGACTAGCGGGAGTTCCGGGGAGCTGTTTTTT. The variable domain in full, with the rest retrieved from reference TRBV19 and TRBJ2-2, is DGGITQSPKYLFRKEGQNVTLSCEQNLNHDAMYWYRQDPGQGLRLIYYSQIVNDFQKGDIAEGYSVSREKKESFPLTVTSAQKNPTAFYLCASRGTSGSSGELFFGEGSRLTVL.

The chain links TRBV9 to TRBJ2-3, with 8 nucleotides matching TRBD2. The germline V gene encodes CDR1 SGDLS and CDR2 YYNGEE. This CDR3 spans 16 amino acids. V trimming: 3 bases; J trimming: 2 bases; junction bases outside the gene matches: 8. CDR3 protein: CASSASGSLYTDTQYF. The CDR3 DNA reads TGTGCCAGCAGCGCAAGCGGGAGTTTGTACACAGATACGCAGTATTTT.

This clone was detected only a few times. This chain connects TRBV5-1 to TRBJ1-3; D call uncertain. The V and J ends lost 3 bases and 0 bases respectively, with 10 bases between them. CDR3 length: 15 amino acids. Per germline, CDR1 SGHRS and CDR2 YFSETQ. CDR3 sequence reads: CASSSSTTSGNTIYF. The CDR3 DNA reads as TGCGCCAGCAGCTCCAGTACCACCTCTGGAAACACCATATATTTT.

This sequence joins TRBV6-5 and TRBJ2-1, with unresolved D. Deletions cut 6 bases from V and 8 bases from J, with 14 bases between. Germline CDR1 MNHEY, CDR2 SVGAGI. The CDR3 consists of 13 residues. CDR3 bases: TGTGCCAGCAGAGACTCCCGGTCGGATGAGCAGTTCTTC. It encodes CASRDSRSDEQFF.

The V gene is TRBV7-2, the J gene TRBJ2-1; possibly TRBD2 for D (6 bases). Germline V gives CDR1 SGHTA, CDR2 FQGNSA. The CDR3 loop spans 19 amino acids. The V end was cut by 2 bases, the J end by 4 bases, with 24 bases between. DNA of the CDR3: TGTGCCAGCAGCTTATTTCCCCCCAAAAGGGACTTGGGTTACAATGAGCAGTTCTTC. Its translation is CASSLFPPKRDLGYNEQFF.

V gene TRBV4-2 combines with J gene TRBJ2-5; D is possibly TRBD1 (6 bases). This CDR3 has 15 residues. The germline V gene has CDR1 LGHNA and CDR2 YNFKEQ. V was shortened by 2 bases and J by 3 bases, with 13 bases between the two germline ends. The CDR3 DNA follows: TGTGCCAGCAGCCAACAACAGGGAAAAGAAGAGACCCAGTACTTC. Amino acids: CASSQQQGKEETQYF.

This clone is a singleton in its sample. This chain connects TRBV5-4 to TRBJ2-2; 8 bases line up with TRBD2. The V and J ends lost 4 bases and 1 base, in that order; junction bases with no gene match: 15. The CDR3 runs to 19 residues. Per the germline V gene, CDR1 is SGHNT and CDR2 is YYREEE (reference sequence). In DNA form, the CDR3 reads TGTGCCAGCAGCAGTCCGGGGCGGGGGGTATCTTTGAACACCGGGGAGCTGTTTTTT. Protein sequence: CASSSPGRGVSLNTGELFF.

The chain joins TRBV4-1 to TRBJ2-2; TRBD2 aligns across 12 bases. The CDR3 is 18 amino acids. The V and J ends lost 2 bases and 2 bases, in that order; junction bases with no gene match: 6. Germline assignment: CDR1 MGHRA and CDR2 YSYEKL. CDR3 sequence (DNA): TGCGCCAGCAGCCAACAACTAGCGGGGGGCACAAACACCGGGGAGCTGTTTTTT. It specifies CASSQQLAGGTNTGELFF.

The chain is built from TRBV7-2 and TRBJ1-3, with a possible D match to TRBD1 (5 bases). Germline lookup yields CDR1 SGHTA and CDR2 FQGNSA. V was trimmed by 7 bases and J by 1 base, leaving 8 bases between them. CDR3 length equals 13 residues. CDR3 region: CASNAGSGNTIYF. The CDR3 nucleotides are TGTGCCAGCAACGCAGGGTCTGGAAACACCATATATTTT.

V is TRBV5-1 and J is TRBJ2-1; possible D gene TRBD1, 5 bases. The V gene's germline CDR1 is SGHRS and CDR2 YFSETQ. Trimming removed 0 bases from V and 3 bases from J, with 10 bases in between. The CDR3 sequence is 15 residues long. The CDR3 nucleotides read TGCGCCAGCAGCTTGGTTGGGGCCCGCTACAATGAGCAGTTCTTC. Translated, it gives CASSLVGARYNEQFF.